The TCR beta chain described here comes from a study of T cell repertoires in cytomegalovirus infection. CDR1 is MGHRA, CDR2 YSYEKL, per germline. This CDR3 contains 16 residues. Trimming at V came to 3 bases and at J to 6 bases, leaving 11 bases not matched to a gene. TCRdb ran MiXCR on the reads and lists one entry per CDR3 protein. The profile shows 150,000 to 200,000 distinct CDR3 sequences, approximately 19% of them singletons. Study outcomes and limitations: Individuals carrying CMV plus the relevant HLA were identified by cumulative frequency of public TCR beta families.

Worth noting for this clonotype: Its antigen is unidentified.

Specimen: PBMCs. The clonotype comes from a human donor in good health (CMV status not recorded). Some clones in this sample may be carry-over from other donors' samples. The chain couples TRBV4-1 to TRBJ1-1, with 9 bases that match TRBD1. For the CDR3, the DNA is TGCGCCAGCAGCCAGGTTACAGGGGGCGCGTACCCTGAAGCTTTCTTT. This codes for CASSQVTGGAYPEAFF.